This paragraph covers one T cell receptor beta chain sequence. What it binds is not known. A multiplex PCR was run with 60 Vbeta primers and 13 Jbeta primers. Assay: immunoSEQ multiplex PCR; the TCRdb copy retains only in-frame clones and omits some. The profile covers some 180,000 clones, with around 77% appearing a single time and about 2.8% taken by the ten largest. The data originate from a study of cytomegalovirus exposure and HLA in healthy donors. General study points: With later analysis, a missense DCLRE1C variant became linked to TCR beta V- and J-gene trimming.

The germline CDR1 and CDR2 sequences are SGHRS and YFSETQ. The J segment lost 0 bases and the V segment lost 0 bases, leaving 2 bases of the junction unmatched. The CDR3 runs to 15 residues. The receptor was isolated from a woman aged 25 to 39 in good health and CMV-seronegative. The chain is built from TRBV5-1 and TRBJ2-5; 7 bases match TRBD1. Sequencing was carried out using PBMCs. The DNA for the CDR3 is TGCGCCAGCAGCTTGGACAGGGGTAACCAAGAGACCCAGTACTTC. Its translation: CASSLDRGNQETQYF.